These 15 T cell receptor beta chains were sequenced from one sample in a study of CD8+CD57+ T cells in acquired aplastic anemia. TCR beta VDJ and CDR3 profiles were obtained from a genomic DNA template. TCRdb independently ran MiXCR on the reads; one entry per CDR3 protein. The table has about 180,000 distinct CDR3 sequences, approximately 46% seen once. The sequencing input was sorted CD4+, CD8+, or CD8+CD57+ T cells (not recorded which) from PBMCs. The receptors were sampled from a human donor in good health.

As to this clonotype: A single base separates this from a much larger clone, so it may be a read error. Lacking the conserved final phenylalanine or tryptophan, this CDR3 likely reflects a read error. The chain recombines TRBV15 with TRBJ2-4; the match to TRBD1 covers 7 bases. Germline V lookup: CDR1 LNHNV, CDR2 YYDKDF (reference sequence). The CDR3 is 16 residues long. J gave up 8 bases and V 1 base, and 11 bases lay outside the gene matches. The CDR3 here is CATSRGRGGPVYIQYI. As DNA, the CDR3 is TGTGCCACCAGCAGAGGTAGAGGGGGCCCCGTGTACATTCAGTACATC.

This clonotype showed up just once. The chain employs TRBV10-3 and TRBJ1-1, with D uncertain. This CDR3 contains 11 residues. Germline CDR1 ENHRY, CDR2 SYGVKD. Between the trimmed V and J ends, which lost 8 bases and 1 base, there was a span of 5 bases. CDR3 nucleotides: TGTGCCATCCGAAAGAACACTGAAGCTTTCTTT. This sequence encodes CAIRKNTEAFF.

With regard to this clonotype: This CDR3 fails to terminate in the conserved phenylalanine or tryptophan, so it likely reflects a read error. The chain employs TRBV18 and TRBJ2-7, with 7 bases that match TRBD1. Germline CDR1 KGHSH, CDR2 LQKENI. This CDR3 contains 15 residues. V trimming: 4 bases; J trimming: 2 bases; junction bases outside the gene matches: 8. CDR3 DNA: TGTGCCAGCTCACTCGGACAGGCGAACGCCTACGAGCAGTACCTC. This encodes CASSLGQANAYEQYL.

V gene TRBV9 combines with J gene TRBJ2-5; the D gene could be TRBD1 or TRBD2 (5 bases each). CDR1 and CDR2 from the germline V gene are SGDLS and YYNGEE. The ends were cut back, 0 bases at V and 4 bases at J, with 13 bases in the middle. The CDR3 length is 15 residues. The CDR3 region is CASSVGGVKGETQYF. CDR3 nucleotides: TGTGCCAGCAGCGTAGGAGGGGTTAAGGGAGAGACCCAGTACTTC. The full variable domain, its missing parts supplied by reference TRBV9 and TRBJ2-5, is DSGVTQTPKHLITATGQRVTLRCSPRSGDLSVYWYQQSLDQGLQFLIQYYNGEERAKGNILERFSAQQFPDLHSELNLSSLELGDSALYFCASSVGGVKGETQYFGPGTRLLVL.

This clonotype has a handful of counts. This chain links TRBV20-1 with TRBJ2-4, with D perhaps matching TRBD1 or TRBD2 (5 bases each). The CDR3 is 15 amino acids. Per the germline V gene, CDR1 is DFQATT and CDR2 is SNEGSKA (reference sequence). V lost 5 bases and J lost 2, with 16 bases in between. As DNA, the CDR3 is TGCAGTGCTGACTCCCTGGGGGAATCCAAAAACATTCAGTACTTC. Amino acids: CSADSLGESKNIQYF.

Here the CDR3 reads CAGSSPASSGSTDTQYF. In DNA, the CDR3 is TGTGCCGGCAGTTCCCCAGCCTCTAGCGGTAGCACAGATACGCAGTATTTT. The chain uses TRBV24-1 and TRBJ2-3; 7 nucleotides match TRBD2. The CDR3 spans 17 residues. The ends lost 12 bases at V and 0 bases at J; junction bases unmatched: 17. CDR1 and CDR2 from the germline V gene are KGHDR and SFDVKD.

This clonotype was counted a few times. The chain joins TRBV15 to TRBJ1-5; D ambiguous. Per germline, CDR1 LNHNV and CDR2 YYDKDF (reference sequence). The CDR3 sequence is 15 residues long. Trimming left V 0 bases short and J 2 bases short, with 8 bases between. Here the CDR3 reads CATSRDDRGNQPQHF. The CDR3 region has the DNA TGTGCCACCAGCAGAGACGATAGAGGCAATCAGCCCCAGCATTTT.

At least ten counts were recorded for this clonotype. This chain joins TRBV19 and TRBJ2-5, with 9 positions matching TRBD1. CDR1 and CDR2 (germline): LNHDA, SQIVND (reference sequence). CDR3 length: 15 amino acids. The junction had 8 bases not matched to a gene; V was cut back by 2 bases and J by 7 bases. The CDR3 DNA reads TGTGCCAGTAGTATAAAAGGACAGGGGAGGGGGACCCAGTACTTC. Translating gives CASSIKGQGRGTQYF.

The gene calls are TRBV7-2 and TRBJ1-4; possible D gene TRBD1, 5 bases. Trimming took 6 bases from V and 8 from J, leaving 13 bases between them. This CDR3 has 13 residues. Per the germline V gene, CDR1 is SGHTA and CDR2 is FQGNSA. The CDR3 spells CASRSTGTEKLFF. The CDR3 coding sequence is TGTGCCAGCAGGTCCACAGGAACAGAAAAACTGTTTTTT.

The chain employs TRBV19 and TRBJ2-1; 7 bases align to TRBD1. The germline gives CDR1 LNHDA, CDR2 SQIVND (reference sequence). This CDR3 region has 16 residues. The J segment lost 5 bases and the V segment lost 7 bases, leaving 14 bases of the junction unmatched. CDR3 sequence: CASTPTRDRLNNEQFF. CDR3 nucleotides: TGTGCCAGTACCCCGACCCGGGACAGACTAAACAATGAGCAGTTCTTC.

This clonotype was observed many times. The chain is built from TRBV20-1 and TRBJ2-1, with 10 bases that match TRBD2. The germline gives CDR1 DFQATT, CDR2 SNEGSKA (reference sequence). Unmatched junction bases numbered 14, after V lost 0 bases and J lost 6 bases. The CDR3 length is 18 residues. The CDR3 DNA sequence: TGCAGTGCTAGAGACCGATACCAACTAGCGGGGACGGGCAATGAGCAGTTCTTC. Translated, it gives CSARDRYQLAGTGNEQFF.

V usage is TRBV6-5 and J usage is TRBJ2-7; the D is unclear. Trimming left V 4 bases short and J 7 bases short, with 11 bases between. Germline V gene data show CDR1 as MNHEY and CDR2 as SVGAGI. The length of the CDR3 is 12 residues. Here the CDR3 reads CASSLDHKEQYF. CDR3 bases: TGTGCCAGCAGTTTGGACCATAAAGAGCAGTACTTC.

The chain carries TRBV7-9 and TRBJ1-2; a weak D match, TRBD1 (6 bases). V lost 4 bases and J 4 bases, leaving 10 bases between the germline ends. Germline assignment: CDR1 SEHNR and CDR2 FQNEAQ (reference sequence). CDR3 length equals 13 residues. CDR3 in amino acids: CASSSTGSYGYTF. CDR3 in DNA: TGTGCCAGCAGCTCGACAGGATCCTATGGCTACACCTTC.

V usage is TRBV19 and J usage is TRBJ2-7; 8 bases agree with TRBD2. The CDR3 extends over 15 amino acids. V was clipped by 10 bases and J by 4 bases; unmatched bases: 15. Germline loops: CDR1 LNHDA, CDR2 SQIVND (reference sequence). CDR3: CATTRGGGGGYEQYF. CDR3 coding DNA: TGTGCCACCACCCGGGGGGGCGGGGGCGGGTACGAGCAGTACTTC.

This chain links TRBV2 with TRBJ1-2, with D tentatively TRBD1 (6 bases). This CDR3 contains 13 residues. CDR1 and CDR2 (germline): SNHLY, FYNNEI. V was clipped by 8 bases and J by 6 bases, with 16 bases between them. DNA for the CDR3: TGTGCCAGCTGGCGGGGAGGGGGAAATGGCTACACCTTC. It specifies CASWRGGGNGYTF.